The clone carrying this T cell receptor (beta chain) has just a few counts. These data come from a study of T-cell reconstitution after alpha-beta-depleted transplantation in children. Preparation of the TCRbeta library was carried out with unique molecular identifiers. TCRdb re-analysed the PCR reads in MiXCR, keeping a single row per CDR3 protein. The sample has some 550,000 distinct CDR3 sequences, around 18% seen once. V dropped 4 bases and J dropped 2; count of bases not matched to a gene: 10. Germline CDR1 and CDR2: MGHRA and YSYEKL. This CDR3 spans 16 amino acids. The TCR sequence derives from a human donor who donated a stem cell graft to a child with acute lymphoblastic leukemia. This material consisted of PBMCs from the stem cell graft donor, taken from the stem cell graft. This chain joins TRBV4-1 and TRBJ2-7, with 8 bases that match TRBD1. The CDR3 nucleotides are TGCGCCAGCAGCCCGCCGCCTGGACAGGGCCCCTACGAGCAGTACTTC. It encodes CASSPPPGQGPYEQYF.